These 31 T cell receptor beta chains share one sample of origin, sequenced in a study of CD8+ T cells in alopecia areata. RNA extraction and reverse transcription yielded cDNA as sequencing template. TCRdb's table, derived via immunoSEQ multiplex PCR, lists solely in-frame clones and lacks some. The sample lists approximately 210,000 clones; about three fifths were seen once. Regarding treatment: oral pan-JAK inhibitor, 5-10 mg twice daily. The sequences come from CD4+ T cells sorted from blood, collected at week 4, from a patient treated with tofacitinib. The receptors were gathered from a human donor with alopecia areata.

This rearrangement joins TRBV5-1 to TRBJ2-7; D call uncertain. The CDR3 contains 14 residues. V was trimmed by 3 bases and J by 2 bases, leaving 12 bases between them. Germline V gives CDR1 SGHRS, CDR2 YFSETQ. The CDR3 sequence: CASSSSREPYEQYF. As DNA, the CDR3 is TGCGCCAGCAGCTCCTCCCGAGAGCCCTACGAGCAGTACTTC.

Concerning this clone: A read error may account for a junction end that differs from germline. This sequence joins TRBV29-1 and TRBJ2-3; the D is unclear. In germline, CDR1 is SQVTM, CDR2 ANQGSEA. The CDR3 extends over 9 amino acids. The CDR3 DNA is TGCAGCGTTGAGAGCAGTGCGGATTTT. It yields the protein CSVESSADF.

This chain uses TRBV7-9 with TRBJ2-1, with a tentative D call TRBD1 (5 bases). The CDR3 has 15 residues. Germline V gives CDR1 SEHNR, CDR2 FQNEAQ (reference sequence). With 2 bases removed from V and 8 bases from J, the gap between germline ends came to 16 bases. CDR3 DNA: TGTGCCAGCAGCTTAAAGATAGGGGCACGAGATGAGCAGTTCTTC. Amino acid sequence: CASSLKIGARDEQFF.

This clone was counted once. The chain carries TRBV30 and TRBJ1-1; no reliable D call. The CDR3 is 14 residues long. The germline V gene has CDR1 GTSNPN and CDR2 SVGIG (reference sequence). Deletions cut 3 bases from V and 5 bases from J, with 16 bases between. The CDR3 DNA reads TGTGCCTGGAGCGGAAACAGTCGTCTAACTGAAGCTTTCTTT. It specifies CAWSGNSRLTEAFF.

This rearrangement joins TRBV29-1 to TRBJ2-7; 9 nucleotides align to TRBD1. V dropped 4 bases and J dropped 2; count of bases not matched to a gene: 6. Germline CDR1 and CDR2: SQVTM and ANQGSEA. This CDR3 is built from 14 residues. CDR3 sequence reads: CSVVPGQGTYEQYF. CDR3 bases: TGCAGCGTTGTCCCGGGACAGGGCACCTACGAGCAGTACTTC.

This clone was seen just once. The chain carries TRBV29-1 and TRBJ1-1; D is possibly TRBD1 (6 bases). V was trimmed by 6 bases and J by 1 base, leaving 18 bases between them. The CDR3 has 15 amino acids. The V gene's germline CDR1 is SQVTM and CDR2 ANQGSEA. Written as DNA, the CDR3 is TGCAGCGTCACCGTTGGCGCGACAGGGAACACTGAAGCTTTCTTT. As protein: CSVTVGATGNTEAFF.

The chain is built from TRBV29-1 and TRBJ2-3; 7 nucleotides align to TRBD2. There are 15 residues in the CDR3. Germline CDR1 is SQVTM and CDR2 is ANQGSEA. The ends lost 6 bases at V and 0 bases at J; junction bases unmatched: 9. The CDR3 loop reads CSVRLTSVSTDTQYF. CDR3 sequence (DNA): TGCAGCGTCCGCCTAACTAGCGTTAGCACAGATACGCAGTATTTT.

Here the CDR3 DNA reads TGCAGCGTTGAGCAACAGGCCTCAGGGACCCAGTACTTC. It yields the protein CSVEQQASGTQYF. This chain connects TRBV29-1 to TRBJ2-5; D possibly corresponds to TRBD1 (5 bases). This CDR3 contains 13 residues. Trimming took 3 bases from V and 7 from J, leaving 15 bases between them. The germline V gene encodes CDR1 SQVTM and CDR2 ANQGSEA.

This sequence joins TRBV30 and TRBJ2-7; D possibly uses TRBD1 or TRBD2 (5 bases each). This CDR3 contains 14 residues. Germline values: CDR1 GTSNPN, CDR2 SVGIG (reference sequence). V was shortened by 1 base and J by 6 bases, with 16 bases between the two germline ends. The CDR3 region has the DNA TGTGCCTGGAGTGCTTCCCAGGGACGGGGCGAGCAGTACTTC. Protein: CAWSASQGRGEQYF.

The chain recombines TRBV29-1 with TRBJ1-2, with D possibly matching TRBD1 (6 bases). Trimming stripped 5 bases from V and 4 bases from J, with 17 bases between. The germline V gene encodes CDR1 SQVTM and CDR2 ANQGSEA. The CDR3 spans 14 residues. As DNA, the CDR3 is TGCAGCGTTAGACGGGACATCAAGGGCTATGGCTACACCTTC. Residues: CSVRRDIKGYGYTF.

The count of this clone is one. This sequence joins TRBV5-1 and TRBJ2-3, with D maybe TRBD1 (5 bases). The CDR3 runs to 13 residues. Trimming left V 2 bases short and J 6 bases short, with 10 bases between. Germline V gene sequence: CDR1 SGHRS, CDR2 YFSETQ. The CDR3 DNA reads as TGCGCCAGCAGCTTAAGTTCAGGGGATACGCAGTATTTT. Protein sequence: CASSLSSGDTQYF.

This chain joins TRBV6-6 and TRBJ1-2, with D unclear. Trimming took 8 bases from V and 0 from J, leaving 16 bases between them. Germline lookup yields CDR1 MNHNY and CDR2 SVGAGI (reference sequence). This CDR3 contains 15 residues. The CDR3 loop reads CASLQSRTANYGYTF. The CDR3 DNA sequence: TGTGCCAGCCTTCAAAGTCGGACGGCTAACTATGGCTACACCTTC.

The sample holds one count of this clone. The genes are TRBV29-1 and TRBJ1-6, with TRBD1 identical over 8 bases. V lost 6 bases to trimming and J lost 9 bases; unmatched junction nucleotides: 7. Germline V gene data show CDR1 as SQVTM and CDR2 as ANQGSEA. CDR3 length: 13 amino acids. CDR3 residues: CSVRTGSGSPLHF. The CDR3 DNA is TGCAGCGTCAGGACAGGGTCGGGTTCACCCCTCCACTTT.

The chain couples TRBV27 to TRBJ1-3; D uncertain. Trimming removed 6 bases from V and 6 bases from J, with 15 bases in between. The CDR3 runs 14 residues. Germline CDR1 and CDR2: MNHEY and SMNVEV (reference sequence). CDR3 in DNA: TGTGCCAGCAGCAAGTGGGGAGTAGAAAACACCATATATTTT. Translation gives CASSKWGVENTIYF.

The table lists this clone with a few counts. The chain links TRBV5-6 to TRBJ1-2; D gene ambiguous. Germline CDR1 reads SGHDT; CDR2 reads YYEEEE. The CDR3 length is 13 residues. V shed 4 bases and J shed 0 bases, with 7 bases lying between them. The CDR3 is CASSHDANYGYTF. CDR3 in DNA: TGTGCCAGCAGCCACGACGCTAACTATGGCTACACCTTC.

This rearrangement joins TRBV4-3 to TRBJ1-2; a possible D gene is TRBD1 (5 bases). The V gene lost 3 bases and the J gene lost 4 bases, with 6 bases spanning the gap. The CDR3 is 12 residues long. Germline lookup yields CDR1 LGHNA and CDR2 YSLEER. The CDR3 is CASSHDSYGYTF. CDR3 nucleotides: TGCGCCAGCAGCCATGACAGCTATGGCTACACCTTC.

A single count supports this clone. The chain links TRBV11-2 to TRBJ2-3; TRBD2 agrees at 7 bases. The CDR3 covers 15 residues. Losses at the gene ends were 2 bases for V and 1 base for J; bases not matched to a gene: 3. Germline CDR1 is SGHAT and CDR2 is FQNNGV. CDR3 DNA: TGTGCCAGCAGCTTAATGGGAGGGGGCACAGATACGCAGTATTTT. It translates to CASSLMGGGTDTQYF.

V and J are TRBV29-1 and TRBJ2-7, with 7 bases matching TRBD1. This CDR3 region has 14 residues. J was trimmed by 2 bases and V by 3 bases; bases with no gene match: 7. Germline V gene data show CDR1 as SQVTM and CDR2 as ANQGSEA. CDR3: CSVEGTADPYEQYF. The CDR3 DNA reads as TGCAGCGTTGAGGGGACAGCGGACCCCTACGAGCAGTACTTC.

The table lists this clone with a few counts. This chain connects TRBV14 to TRBJ2-1; tentative D call: TRBD2 (6 bases). Trimming took 4 bases from V and 0 from J, leaving 13 bases between them. This CDR3 is 16 amino acids long. CDR1 is SGHDN, CDR2 FVKESK, per germline. The CDR3: CASSRIRGSSYNEQFF. As DNA, the CDR3 is TGTGCCAGCAGCCGCATTCGGGGGAGCTCCTACAATGAGCAGTTCTTC.

This clone has only a few counts. The rearrangement joins TRBV5-1 to TRBJ1-2, with 9 bases identical to TRBD1. The CDR3 is made up of 15 amino acids. With V trimmed by 0 bases and J by 6 bases, 6 bases remained unmatched. The V gene's germline CDR1 is SGHRS and CDR2 YFSETQ. The CDR3 loop is CASSLAGQGTDGYTF. Written as DNA, the CDR3 is TGCGCCAGCAGCTTGGCGGGACAGGGAACAGATGGCTACACCTTC. The variable domain in full, completed from reference TRBV5-1 and TRBJ1-2, reads KAGVTQTPRYLIKTRGQQVTLSCSPISGHRSVSWYQQTPGQGLQFLFEYFSETQRNKGNFPGRFSGRQFSNSRSEMNVSTLELGDSALYLCASSLAGQGTDGYTFGSGTRLTVV.

This clone has only one observation. V is TRBV30 and J is TRBJ1-6, with D maybe TRBD1 (6 bases). This CDR3 comprises 16 residues. Germline CDR1 and CDR2: GTSNPN and SVGIG (reference sequence). Trimming removed 0 bases from V and 9 bases from J, with 18 bases in between. The CDR3 nucleotides read TGTGCCTGGAGTGTACGGGGGGCGGGGGCGAGTTCACCCCTCCACTTT. Its translation is CAWSVRGAGASSPLHF.

This clone was seen only a few times. The chain couples TRBV7-9 to TRBJ1-2; D is uncertain. V lost 4 bases, J lost 5 bases, and 20 bases lay in between. Germline V gene data show CDR1 as SEHNR and CDR2 as FQNEAQ (reference sequence). The CDR3 extends over 16 amino acids. CDR3 residues: CASSSRVEQWDYGYTF. In nucleotides, the CDR3 is TGTGCCAGCAGCTCACGAGTAGAGCAATGGGATTATGGCTACACCTTC.

The chain carries TRBV19 and TRBJ2-5, with D perhaps TRBD2 (7 bases). The CDR3 runs to 13 residues. Per germline, CDR1 LNHDA and CDR2 SQIVND (reference sequence). Trimming cost V 6 bases and J 5 bases, with 13 bases left between them. The CDR3 sequence: CASSSRGGETQYF. The CDR3 DNA reads as TGTGCCAGTAGCTCCAGGGGAGGGGAGACCCAGTACTTC.

This sequence joins TRBV4-2 and TRBJ1-4, with TRBD1 as a possible D gene (6 bases). Germline V lookup: CDR1 LGHNA, CDR2 YNFKEQ. The CDR3 has 15 residues. The V and J ends lost 3 bases and 8 bases respectively, with 16 bases between them. CDR3 nucleotide sequence: TGTGCCAGCAGCCATGATGACAGGCCGGACGAAAAACTGTTTTTT. Translated, it gives CASSHDDRPDEKLFF.

A word on this clone: The sample contains more than one DNA sequence encoding this CDR3. The genes are TRBV30 and TRBJ1-2, with D unclear. The CDR3 is 12 amino acids. Germline V gene data show CDR1 as GTSNPN and CDR2 as SVGIG (reference sequence). V was shortened by 0 bases and J by 6 bases, with 8 bases between the two germline ends. As DNA, the CDR3 is TGTGCCTGGAGTGTAGGAGGGAATGGCTACACCTTC. This encodes CAWSVGGNGYTF. Complete variable domain (other parts from reference TRBV30 and TRBJ1-2): SQTIHQWPATLVQPVGSPLSLECTVEGTSNPNLYWYRQAAGRGLQLLFYSVGIGQISSEVPQNLSASRPQDRQFILSSKKLLLSDSGFYLCAWSVGGNGYTFGSGTRLTVV.

This chain joins TRBV29-1 and TRBJ1-4; TRBD1 matches 8 bases. The trim removed 5 bases at V and 8 bases at J, leaving 7 bases unmatched. CDR1 SQVTM and CDR2 ANQGSEA come from the germline V gene. The CDR3 has 13 amino acids. CDR3 region: CSVNTGGGEKLFF. The CDR3 DNA follows: TGCAGCGTTAATACAGGGGGGGGCGAAAAACTGTTTTTT.

The rearrangement uses TRBV11-2 and TRBJ2-7; 7 bases match TRBD2. The CDR3 extends over 14 amino acids. Germline loops: CDR1 SGHAT, CDR2 FQNNGV. V lost 7 bases and J lost 5; bases outside the gene matches: 11. The CDR3 nucleotides read TGTGCCAGCAAAGTGGGAGGGGTGAGGAACGAGCAGTACTTC. Protein product: CASKVGGVRNEQYF.

The chain links TRBV7-2 to TRBJ2-1; no reliable D call. CDR3 length equals 14 residues. CDR1 is SGHTA, CDR2 FQGNSA, per germline. Trimming removed 6 bases from V and 4 bases from J, with 13 bases in between. CDR3 residues: CASSQNSRYNEQFF. The CDR3 bases are TGTGCCAGCAGTCAGAATTCGCGGTACAATGAGCAGTTCTTC.

The rearrangement joins TRBV10-3 to TRBJ2-1; 7 nucleotides agree with TRBD2. The CDR3 runs to 14 residues. With 6 bases clipped from V and 4 bases from J, the junction kept 6 bases outside the gene matches. Looked up from germline, CDR1 is ENHRY and CDR2 is SYGVKD. The CDR3 DNA sequence: TGTGCCATCAGAGGGACTAACCTATACAATGAGCAGTTCTTC. This translates into CAIRGTNLYNEQFF.

This clone was observed a few times. This chain links TRBV18 with TRBJ2-5; D is ambiguous. V was cut by 0 bases and J by 0 bases, with 5 bases left in between. The CDR3 loop spans 14 amino acids. Germline V CDR1 and CDR2: KGHSH, LQKENI. The CDR3 is CASSPPNNQETQYF. The CDR3 nucleotides are TGTGCCAGCTCACCACCTAACAACCAAGAGACCCAGTACTTC.

The J gene is TRBJ2-7, the V gene TRBV13; D may be TRBD1 (6 bases). Germline V lookup: CDR1 PRHDT, CDR2 FYEKMQ (reference sequence). The CDR3 runs 15 residues. Trimming cost V 5 bases and J 1 base, with 15 bases left between them. The CDR3 spells CASSLTTTGSYEQYF. In DNA, the CDR3 is TGTGCCAGCAGCCTGACTACTACAGGGTCCTACGAGCAGTACTTC.